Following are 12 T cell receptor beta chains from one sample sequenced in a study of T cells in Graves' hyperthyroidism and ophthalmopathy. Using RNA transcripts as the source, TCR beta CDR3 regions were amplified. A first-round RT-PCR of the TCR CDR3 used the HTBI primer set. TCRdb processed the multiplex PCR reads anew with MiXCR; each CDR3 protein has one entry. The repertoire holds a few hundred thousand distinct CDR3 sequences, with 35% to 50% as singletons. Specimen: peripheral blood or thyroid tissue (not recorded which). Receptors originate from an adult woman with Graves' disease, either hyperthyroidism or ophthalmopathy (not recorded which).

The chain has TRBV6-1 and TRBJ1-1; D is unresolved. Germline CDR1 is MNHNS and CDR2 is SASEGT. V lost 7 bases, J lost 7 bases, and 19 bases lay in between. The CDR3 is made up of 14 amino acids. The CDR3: CASTPPRVRDEAFF. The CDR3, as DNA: TGTGCCAGCACTCCCCCGAGGGTGCGAGATGAAGCTTTCTTT.

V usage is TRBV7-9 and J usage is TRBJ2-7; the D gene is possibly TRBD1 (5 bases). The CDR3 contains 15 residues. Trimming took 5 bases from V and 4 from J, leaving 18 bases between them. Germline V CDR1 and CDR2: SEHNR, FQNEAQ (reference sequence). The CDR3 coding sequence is TGTGCCAGCAGCCCGAGCATCGGACATACTTACGAGCAGTACTTC. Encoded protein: CASSPSIGHTYEQYF.

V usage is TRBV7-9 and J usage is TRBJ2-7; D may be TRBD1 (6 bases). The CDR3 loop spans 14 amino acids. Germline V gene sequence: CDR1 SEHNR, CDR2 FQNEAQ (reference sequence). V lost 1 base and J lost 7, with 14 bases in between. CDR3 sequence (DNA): TGTGCCAGCAGCTTAGGGACAGCACGACGGGAGCAGTACTTC. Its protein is CASSLGTARREQYF.

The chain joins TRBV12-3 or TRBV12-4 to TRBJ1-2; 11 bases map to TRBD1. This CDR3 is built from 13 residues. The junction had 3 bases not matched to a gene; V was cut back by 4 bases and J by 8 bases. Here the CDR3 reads CASSSDRGRGYTF. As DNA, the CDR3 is TGTGCCAGCAGTTCGGACAGGGGGCGAGGCTACACCTTC.

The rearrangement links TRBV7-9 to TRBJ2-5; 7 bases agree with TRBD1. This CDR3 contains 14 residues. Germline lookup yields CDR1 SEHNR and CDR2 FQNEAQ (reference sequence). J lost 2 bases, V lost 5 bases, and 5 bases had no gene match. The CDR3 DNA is TGTGCCAGCAGCGAGGGGGCGTATCAAGAGACCCAGTACTTC. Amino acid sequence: CASSEGAYQETQYF.

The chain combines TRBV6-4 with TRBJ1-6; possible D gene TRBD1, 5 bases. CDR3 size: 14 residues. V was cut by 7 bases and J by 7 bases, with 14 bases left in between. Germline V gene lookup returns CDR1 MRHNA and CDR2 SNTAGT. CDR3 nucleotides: TGTGCCAGCAAAGCTGAAGGGGCAAATTCACCCCTCCACTTT. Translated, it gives CASKAEGANSPLHF.

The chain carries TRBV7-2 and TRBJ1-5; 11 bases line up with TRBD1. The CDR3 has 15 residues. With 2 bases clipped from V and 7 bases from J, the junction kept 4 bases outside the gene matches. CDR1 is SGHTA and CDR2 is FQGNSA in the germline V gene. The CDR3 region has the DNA TGTGCCAGCAGCTTATTTTGGGACAGGGGGCAGCCCCAGCATTTT. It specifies CASSLFWDRGQPQHF.

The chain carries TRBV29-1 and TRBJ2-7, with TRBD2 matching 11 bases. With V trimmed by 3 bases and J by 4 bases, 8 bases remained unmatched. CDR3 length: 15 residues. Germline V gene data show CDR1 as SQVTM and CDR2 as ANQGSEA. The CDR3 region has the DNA TGCAGCGTTGATCGACTAGCGGGAACAGTGTACGAGCAGTACTTC. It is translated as CSVDRLAGTVYEQYF.

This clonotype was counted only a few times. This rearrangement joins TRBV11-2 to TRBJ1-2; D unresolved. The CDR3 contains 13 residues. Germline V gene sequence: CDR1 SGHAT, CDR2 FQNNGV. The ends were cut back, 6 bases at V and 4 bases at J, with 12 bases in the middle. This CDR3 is CASRGKGGYGYTF. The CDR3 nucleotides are TGTGCCAGCAGAGGGAAGGGCGGCTATGGCTACACCTTC.

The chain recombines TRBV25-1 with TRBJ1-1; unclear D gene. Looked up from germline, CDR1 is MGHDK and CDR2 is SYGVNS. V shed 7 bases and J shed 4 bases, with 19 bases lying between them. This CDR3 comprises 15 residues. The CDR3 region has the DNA TGTGCCAGCACCCGGGGAGGTCCTTATGGCACTGAAGCTTTCTTT. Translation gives CASTRGGPYGTEAFF. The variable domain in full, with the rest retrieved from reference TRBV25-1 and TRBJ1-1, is EADIYQTPRYLVIGTGKKITLECSQTMGHDKMYWYQQDPGMELHLIHYSYGVNSTEKGDLSSESTVSRIRTEHFPLTLESARPSHTSQYLCASTRGGPYGTEAFFGQGTRLTVV.

This chain's CDR3 is CASSADRGREQYF. DNA for the CDR3: TGTGCCAGCAGCGCGGACAGGGGGCGCGAGCAGTACTTC. This rearrangement joins TRBV7-6 to TRBJ2-7, with TRBD1 matching over 11 bases. Germline V gene sequence: CDR1 SGHVS, CDR2 FNYEAQ. The length of the CDR3 is 13 residues. The V segment lost 5 bases and the J segment 6 bases; nucleotides outside the gene matches: 3.

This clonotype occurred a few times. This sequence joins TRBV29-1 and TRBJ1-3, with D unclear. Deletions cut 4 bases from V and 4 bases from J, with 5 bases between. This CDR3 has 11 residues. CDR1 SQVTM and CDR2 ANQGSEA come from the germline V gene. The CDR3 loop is CSVGTGNTIYF. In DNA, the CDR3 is TGCAGCGTTGGAACAGGAAACACCATATATTTT. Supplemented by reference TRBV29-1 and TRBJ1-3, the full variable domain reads SAVISQKPSRDICQRGTSLTIQCQVDSQVTMMFWYRQQPGQSLTLIATANQGSEATYESGFVIDKFPISRPNLTFSTLTVSNMSPEDSSIYLCSVGTGNTIYFGEGSWLTVV.